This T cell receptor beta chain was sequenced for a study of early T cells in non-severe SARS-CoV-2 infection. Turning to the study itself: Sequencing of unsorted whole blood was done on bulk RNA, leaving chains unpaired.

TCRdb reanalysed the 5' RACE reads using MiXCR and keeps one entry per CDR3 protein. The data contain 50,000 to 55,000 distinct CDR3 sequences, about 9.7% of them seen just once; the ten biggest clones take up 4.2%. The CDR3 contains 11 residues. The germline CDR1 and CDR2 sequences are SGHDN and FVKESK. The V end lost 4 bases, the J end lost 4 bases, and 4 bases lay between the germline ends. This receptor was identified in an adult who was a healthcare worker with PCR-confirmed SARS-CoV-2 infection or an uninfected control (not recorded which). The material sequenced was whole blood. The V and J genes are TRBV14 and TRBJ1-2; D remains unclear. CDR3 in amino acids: CASSPSYGYTF. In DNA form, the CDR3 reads TGTGCCAGCAGCCCCTCCTATGGCTACACCTTC.